Each of the 25 T cell receptor beta chains below was sequenced from the same sample in a study of cytomegalovirus exposure and HLA in healthy donors. The PCR made use of 60 Vbeta and 13 Jbeta primers. Data came from immunoSEQ multiplex PCR; TCRdb stores just in-frame clones and leaves some out. The sample has around 120,000 clones; about 80% are singletons. The sequenced sample consisted of PBMCs. The receptors here all came from a human donor in good health.

As for this clone: A read error may produce the germline difference seen at one junction end. The gene calls are TRBV7-9 and TRBJ2-7; no reliable D call. Per the germline V gene, CDR1 is SEHNR and CDR2 is FQNEAQ (reference sequence). This CDR3 contains 12 residues. The DNA for the CDR3 is TGTTCCAGCAGCACTACTCTATACGAGCAGTACTTC. It translates to CSSSTTLYEQYF.

The V and J genes are TRBV10-3 and TRBJ2-5; unclear D gene. With the DNA end fitting TRBJ2-7 better, the J assignment may be wrong. Per germline, CDR1 ENHRY and CDR2 SYGVKD. The CDR3 covers 13 residues. The chain's CDR3 is CAIRPRVGFEQYF. The CDR3 DNA is TGTGCCATCAGGCCCCGGGTAGGTTTCGAGCAGTACTTC.

V and J are TRBV7-2 and TRBJ2-7; 8 bases fit TRBD1. The germline gives CDR1 SGHTA, CDR2 FQGNSA. The CDR3 is made up of 13 amino acids. J lost 2 bases, V lost 5 bases, and 2 bases had no gene match. The CDR3 DNA follows: TGTGCCAGCAGCCAGGACAGGGCCTACGAGCAGTACTTC. It is translated as CASSQDRAYEQYF.

Only a few counts were recorded for this clone. The chain is built from TRBV5-1 and TRBJ2-2, with TRBD2 matching over 14 bases. The junction had 5 bases not matched to a gene; V was cut back by 2 bases and J by 5 bases. Germline V gives CDR1 SGHRS, CDR2 YFSETQ. The CDR3 has 17 residues. The CDR3 here is CASSLLRTSGGTGELFF. The CDR3 DNA follows: TGCGCCAGCAGCTTACTAAGGACTAGCGGGGGGACCGGGGAGCTGTTTTTT.

Notes on this clone: The same CDR3 can be traced to other DNA sequences in this sample. The chain links TRBV7-8 to TRBJ2-1; no reliable D call. Trimming left V 8 bases short and J 0 bases short, with 5 bases between. The CDR3 totals 12 residues. Per the germline V gene, CDR1 is SGHVS and CDR2 is FQNEAQ. CDR3 residues: CASLRSYNEQFF. CDR3 sequence (DNA): TGTGCCAGCCTTCGCTCCTACAATGAGCAGTTCTTC.

V is TRBV10-3 and J is TRBJ2-1, with 10 bases fitting TRBD2. From germline, CDR1 is ENHRY and CDR2 SYGVKD. V lost 3 bases and J lost 7; bases outside the gene matches: 15. The CDR3 length is 18 residues. The CDR3 is CAISDPPLAGVSGNEQFF. The CDR3 DNA reads TGTGCCATCAGTGACCCCCCCCTAGCGGGGGTGTCTGGTAATGAGCAGTTCTTC.

V is TRBV21-1 and J is TRBJ1-1. TRBV21-1 is a pseudogene. The CDR3 length is 19 residues. The CDR3 nucleotides are TGTGCCAGCAGCAAAAATTTGGGGTCCGACTATGATATGAACACTGAAGCTTTCTTT. Its translation: CASSKNLGSDYDMNTEAFF.

This clone was seen once. The chain employs TRBV6-1 and TRBJ2-5; D is unresolved. Germline V gene sequence: CDR1 MNHNS, CDR2 SASEGT. V was shortened by 6 bases and J by 2 bases, with 10 bases between the two germline ends. The CDR3 length is 13 residues. The CDR3 nucleotides read TGTGCCAGCAGCGCTGACTTACAAGAGACCCAGTACTTC. It is translated as CASSADLQETQYF.

The chain uses TRBV5-4 and TRBJ2-1; the D gene is possibly TRBD2 (6 bases). This CDR3 spans 15 amino acids. Germline CDR1 and CDR2: SGHNT and YYREEE (reference sequence). The V and J ends lost 0 bases and 6 bases respectively, with 13 bases between them. The CDR3 DNA follows: TGTGCCAGCAGCTTGGGAACTAGCTGGGGCAATGAGCAGTTCTTC. Translating gives CASSLGTSWGNEQFF.

The gene calls are TRBV5-1 and TRBJ2-7, with 7 bases identical to TRBD1. This CDR3 has 15 residues. Trimming cost V 1 base and J 2 bases; bases outside gene matches: 6. Germline V CDR1 and CDR2: SGHRS, YFSETQ. This CDR3 is CASSLYWDSTYEQYF. Here the CDR3 DNA reads TGCGCCAGCAGCTTGTATTGGGACAGCACCTACGAGCAGTACTTC.

CDR3 sequence: CASSPRYNPNTEAFF. The CDR3 DNA reads as TGTGCCAGCAGCCCCCGATACAACCCGAACACTGAAGCTTTCTTT. V and J are TRBV7-9 and TRBJ1-1; D not certain. Germline V gene sequence: CDR1 SEHNR, CDR2 FQNEAQ (reference sequence). The CDR3 consists of 15 residues. Between the trimmed V and J ends, which lost 5 bases and 1 base, there was a span of 14 bases.

V usage is TRBV2 and J usage is TRBJ1-2, with 8 bases that match TRBD1. This CDR3 is built from 13 residues. Trimming cost V 6 bases and J 8 bases; bases outside gene matches: 8. The germline V gene has CDR1 SNHLY and CDR2 FYNNEI. CDR3 sequence reads: CASRGQGPGGYTF. As DNA, the CDR3 is TGTGCCAGCAGAGGACAGGGTCCGGGCGGCTACACCTTC.

This clone has just one count. The chain joins TRBV5-1 to TRBJ2-1; 7 bases fit TRBD2. Germline V gene data show CDR1 as SGHRS and CDR2 as YFSETQ. The CDR3 is 15 amino acids. V shed 4 bases and J 0 bases; nucleotides not matched to a gene: 4. The CDR3 reads CASSMGGGSYNEQFF. For the CDR3, the DNA is TGCGCCAGCAGCATGGGGGGGGGCTCCTACAATGAGCAGTTCTTC.

V usage is TRBV5-1 and J usage is TRBJ2-3; 8 bases map to TRBD1. The CDR3 loop spans 16 amino acids. The V gene end was trimmed by 0 bases and the J gene end by 4 bases; junction bases not matched to a gene: 7. CDR1 and CDR2 (germline): SGHRS, YFSETQ. This chain's CDR3 is CASSLGGTGVPDTQYF. CDR3 in DNA: TGCGCCAGCAGCTTGGGGGGGACAGGTGTCCCAGATACGCAGTATTTT.

The gene calls are TRBV6-4 and TRBJ1-5, with D uncertain. This CDR3 comprises 20 residues. The V gene lost 2 bases and the J gene lost 2 bases, with 25 bases spanning the gap. Germline V gene lookup returns CDR1 MRHNA and CDR2 SNTAGT. CDR3 in amino acids: CASSDPAREEPQTGNQPQHF. The CDR3 nucleotides read TGTGCCAGCAGTGACCCCGCCCGAGAGGAGCCCCAAACGGGCAATCAGCCCCAGCATTTT.

The sample holds a few counts of this clone. The chain couples TRBV6-5 to TRBJ2-7, with 13 bases fitting TRBD2. The germline V gene encodes CDR1 MNHEY and CDR2 SVGAGI. J lost 3 bases, V lost 0 bases, and 2 bases had no gene match. This CDR3 has 16 residues. The CDR3 DNA reads TGTGCCAGCAGTTACTCCCGGACTAGCGGGGGCTACGAGCAGTACTTC. It codes for CASSYSRTSGGYEQYF.

The chain links TRBV7-9 to TRBJ1-1, with no clear D. The V end lost 3 bases, the J end lost 5 bases, and 7 bases lay between the germline ends. The CDR3 is 12 amino acids. Germline-derived CDR1 and CDR2 are SEHNR and FQNEAQ (reference sequence). The CDR3 nucleotides read TGTGCCAGCAGCTTTAGTAAGACTGAAGCTTTCTTT. Its translation: CASSFSKTEAFF.

This rearrangement joins TRBV4-2 to TRBJ2-1, with a weak D call TRBD2 (5 bases). V lost 7 bases, J lost 1 base, and 17 bases lay in between. The CDR3 loop spans 16 amino acids. In germline, CDR1 is LGHNA, CDR2 YNFKEQ. This CDR3 reads CASTRNGVTSYNEQFF. In DNA, the CDR3 is TGTGCCAGCACCCGGAACGGGGTGACGTCCTACAATGAGCAGTTCTTC.

The chain links TRBV5-1 to TRBJ2-7; maybe TRBD2 (5 bases). The CDR3 is 13 residues long. Germline CDR1 reads SGHRS; CDR2 reads YFSETQ. V was clipped by 0 bases and J by 2 bases, with 6 bases between them. CDR3 in amino acids: CASSLAGTYEQYF. The CDR3 nucleotides are TGCGCCAGCAGCTTGGCCGGGACCTACGAGCAGTACTTC.

The V call is TRBV7-9, the J call TRBJ2-7; the match to TRBD1 covers 10 bases. The CDR3 extends over 13 amino acids. The V gene end was trimmed by 6 bases and the J gene end by 4 bases; junction bases not matched to a gene: 3. Germline-derived CDR1 and CDR2 are SEHNR and FQNEAQ (reference sequence). CDR3 bases: TGTGCCAGCAGGGGACAGGGGATGTACGAGCAGTACTTC. Protein: CASRGQGMYEQYF.

The chain is built from TRBV6-1 and TRBJ1-2; TRBD1 aligns across 8 bases. CDR1 is MNHNS and CDR2 is SASEGT in the germline V gene. This CDR3 is 15 amino acids long. Losses at the gene ends were 7 bases for V and 6 bases for J; bases not matched to a gene: 13. In nucleotides, the CDR3 is TGTGCCAGCAAGGGCTGGCGGGCGACAGGGGATGGCTACACCTTC. Encoded protein: CASKGWRATGDGYTF.

This clone was seen only once. The chain is built from TRBV15 and TRBJ1-6, with D maybe TRBD1 (6 bases). Germline loops: CDR1 LNHNV, CDR2 YYDKDF (reference sequence). V dropped 0 bases and J dropped 10 bases, with 13 bases sitting between them. This CDR3 contains 15 residues. The CDR3 nucleotides are TGTGCCACCAGCAGAGAAGGGCCAGGGGTCTCACCCCTCCACTTT. It yields the protein CATSREGPGVSPLHF.

V is TRBV19 and J is TRBJ2-3; 7 bases fit TRBD1. Trimming removed 1 base from V and 6 bases from J; junction bases left unmatched: 7. Germline V gene lookup returns CDR1 LNHDA and CDR2 SQIVND (reference sequence). CDR3 length: 15 residues. This chain's CDR3 is CASSIVRGQWDTQYF. Written as DNA, the CDR3 is TGTGCCAGTAGTATAGTTAGGGGGCAGTGGGATACGCAGTATTTT. Supplemented by reference TRBV19 and TRBJ2-3, the full variable domain reads DGGITQSPKYLFRKEGQNVTLSCEQNLNHDAMYWYRQDPGQGLRLIYYSQIVNDFQKGDIAEGYSVSREKKESFPLTVTSAQKNPTAFYLCASSIVRGQWDTQYFGPGTRLTVL.

The V and J genes are TRBV2 and TRBJ2-5; D not certain. This CDR3 spans 12 amino acids. V lost 6 bases and J 1 base, leaving 6 bases between the germline ends. The germline gives CDR1 SNHLY, CDR2 FYNNEI. CDR3 bases: TGTGCCAGCAGGGCTCGCCAAGAGACCCAGTACTTC. Amino acids: CASRARQETQYF.

V is TRBV27 and J is TRBJ2-3, with TRBD1 identical over 9 bases. Germline CDR1 MNHEY, CDR2 SMNVEV (reference sequence). V shed 6 bases, J shed 2 bases, and the junction held 6 bases outside the gene matches. The CDR3 has 15 residues. The CDR3 loop reads CASSAGTGHTDTQYF. CDR3 nucleotide sequence: TGTGCCAGCAGCGCCGGGACAGGGCACACAGATACGCAGTATTTT.